This TCR beta chain comes out of a study of T cells expressing NK-cell markers. Germline CDR1 and CDR2: LGHDT and YNNKEL (reference sequence). The CDR3 contains 11 residues. TCRdb re-called the 5' RACE reads and shows each CDR3 protein once, DNA omitted. The sample has 440,000 or so distinct CDR3 sequences; the top ten hold 7.3%. This TCR was recovered from a woman aged 18-70 years in good health. V and J are TRBV3-1 and TRBJ2-7. Sequencing was done on a sample of blood T cells: a sorted CD56 or NKG2C T cell subset, CD4+ or CD8+ T cells, or bulk PBMC T cells (not recorded which). The CDR3 is CASSRSSEQYF.